These 30 T cell receptor beta chains originate from one sample sequenced in a study of vaccination and CD4 T cells after COVID-19. The time point is: late sampling 161 to 241 days after vaccination in three convalescent patients. One entry per CDR3 protein, called by TCRdb with MiXCR from the PCR reads. The sample has 25,000 to 30,000 distinct CDR3 sequences, around 50% seen once. This specimen was CD4+ T cells from blood, taken about 7 months after SARS-CoV-2 vaccination. All receptors come from a human donor who had recovered from COVID-19.

This clonotype is medium-sized (0.01 to 0.1%) within its sample. CDR3 in DNA: TGCAGTGCTCGCCGGGCCTTCAATCAGCCCCAGCATTTT. This gives the protein CSARRAFNQPQHF. The chain uses TRBV20-1 and TRBJ1-5, with D unclear. The CDR3 has 13 amino acids. V shed 5 bases and J shed 3 bases, with 11 bases lying between them. The germline V gene encodes CDR1 DFQATT and CDR2 SNEGSKA (reference sequence).

This clonotype was detected a few times. The CDR3 DNA reads TGTGCCAGCAGAATAGCGGGAAAAGAGACCCAGTACTTC. Translation gives CASRIAGKETQYF. The genes are TRBV7-9 and TRBJ2-5; the match to TRBD2 covers 8 bases. The germline V gene encodes CDR1 SEHNR and CDR2 FQNEAQ (reference sequence). CDR3 length: 13 residues. The J segment lost 3 bases and the V segment lost 6 bases, leaving 3 bases of the junction unmatched.

The chain recombines TRBV7-2 with TRBJ1-1, with D uncertain. This CDR3 has 16 amino acids. With 1 base removed from V and 1 base from J, the gap between germline ends came to 13 bases. Germline CDR1 is SGHTA and CDR2 is FQGNSA. The CDR3 nucleotides are TGTGCCAGCAGCTTAGATGCCGGACGGGCGAACACTGAAGCTTTCTTT. Encoded protein: CASSLDAGRANTEAFF.

This clonotype occurred a few times. The J gene is TRBJ2-5, the V gene TRBV10-3, with TRBD2 identical over 7 bases. The germline V gene encodes CDR1 ENHRY and CDR2 SYGVKD. V lost 2 bases and J lost 2; bases outside the gene matches: 14. The CDR3 extends over 18 amino acids. CDR3 sequence (DNA): TGTGCCATCAGTGAGGCGGTTTTAGCGGGTAGTCTACAAGAGACCCAGTACTTC. Its protein product is CAISEAVLAGSLQETQYF.

Only a few counts were recorded for this clonotype. The CDR3 loop reads CASSQGQSNQPQHF. CDR3 in DNA: TGTGCCAGCTCGCAGGGGCAGAGCAATCAGCCCCAGCATTTT. The chain is built from TRBV28 and TRBJ1-5; tentatively, D is TRBD1 (6 bases). CDR1 is MDHEN, CDR2 SYDVKM, per germline. Trimming stripped 8 bases from V and 1 base from J, with 12 bases between. The CDR3 consists of 14 residues.

The table lists this clonotype with a few counts. The rearrangement links TRBV20-1 to TRBJ2-5, with D uncertain. Germline V gene sequence: CDR1 DFQATT, CDR2 SNEGSKA (reference sequence). The V end lost 3 bases, the J end lost 4 bases, and 12 bases lay between the germline ends. The CDR3 is made up of 13 amino acids. CDR3 in amino acids: CSASGRIVETQYF. For the CDR3, the DNA is TGCAGTGCTAGTGGCCGGATAGTAGAGACCCAGTACTTC.

This clonotype appeared a few times. The chain recombines TRBV6-5 with TRBJ2-5, with D perhaps matching TRBD2 (6 bases). In germline, CDR1 is MNHEY, CDR2 SVGAGI. This CDR3 is 16 amino acids long. Trimming cost V 4 bases and J 5 bases, with 20 bases left between them. CDR3 amino acids: CASSSNPWGRGETQYF. CDR3 coding DNA: TGTGCCAGCAGTTCTAACCCGTGGGGTCGGGGGGAGACCCAGTACTTC.

The chain employs TRBV7-9 and TRBJ2-1, with D perhaps TRBD1 or TRBD2 (5 bases each). The V end lost 4 bases, the J end lost 7 bases, and 17 bases lay between the germline ends. The CDR3 extends over 15 amino acids. CDR1 is SEHNR and CDR2 is FQNEAQ in the germline V gene (reference sequence). The CDR3 spells CASSSPLSGGNEQFF. The CDR3 coding sequence is TGTGCCAGCAGCTCACCCCTTAGTGGGGGTAATGAGCAGTTCTTC.

The V and J genes are TRBV7-9 and TRBJ2-3; D remains ambiguous. CDR1 SEHNR and CDR2 FQNEAQ come from the germline V gene (reference sequence). Trimming pared 5 bases from V and 5 bases from J, leaving 11 bases between. CDR3 length: 13 residues. The CDR3 DNA reads as TGTGCCAGCAGCCTTGTGTCCAGAGATACGCAGTATTTT. This sequence encodes CASSLVSRDTQYF.

This chain links TRBV5-4 with TRBJ2-5; 12 bases match TRBD2. V shed 1 base, J shed 0 bases, and the junction held 7 bases outside the gene matches. CDR3 size: 18 residues. Germline V gives CDR1 SGHNT, CDR2 YYREEE (reference sequence). The CDR3 here is CASSLRLAGGGYQETQYF. CDR3 coding DNA: TGTGCCAGCAGCTTGCGCCTAGCGGGGGGGGGATACCAAGAGACCCAGTACTTC.

This clonotype was counted only a few times. V gene TRBV27 combines with J gene TRBJ2-1; TRBD2 agrees at 7 bases. The CDR3 is 14 amino acids. Trimming took 3 bases from V and 7 from J; bases not matched to a gene: 6. Looked up from germline, CDR1 is MNHEY and CDR2 is SMNVEV (reference sequence). CDR3 nucleotides: TGTGCCAGCAGTTTTGGCGGGAGCACGAATGAGCAGTTCTTC. Encoded protein: CASSFGGSTNEQFF.

The rearrangement joins TRBV7-2 to TRBJ2-1; D not certain. This CDR3 comprises 15 residues. In germline, CDR1 is SGHTA, CDR2 FQGNSA. V was pared by 1 base and J by 6 bases, with 13 bases between. CDR3 nucleotide sequence: TGTGCCAGCAGCTTAGTGGGAACAGCTCTCAATGAGCAGTTCTTC. Its translation is CASSLVGTALNEQFF.

This chain links TRBV19 with TRBJ1-2, with 8 nucleotides matching TRBD1. Germline CDR1 reads LNHDA; CDR2 reads SQIVND (reference sequence). V gave up 5 bases and J gave up 8 bases; unmatched junction bases: 7. The CDR3 is 13 residues long. This CDR3 reads CASSPGQGEGYTF. The CDR3 DNA follows: TGTGCCAGTAGTCCAGGACAGGGAGAGGGCTACACCTTC.

The genes are TRBV6-2 or TRBV6-3 and TRBJ2-7, with 9 bases that match TRBD1. The V and J ends lost 8 bases and 5 bases, in that order; junction bases with no gene match: 13. The CDR3 contains 15 residues. The germline V gene encodes CDR1 MNHEY and CDR2 SVGEGT. CDR3 amino acids: CASVGRTGVNHEQYF. The CDR3, as DNA: TGTGCCAGCGTAGGACGGACAGGGGTGAACCACGAGCAGTACTTC.

The CDR3 loop reads CASSGGGFVSYEQYF. The CDR3 DNA follows: TGTGCCAGCAGTGGGGGGGGCTTCGTTTCCTACGAGCAGTACTTC. This chain uses TRBV28 with TRBJ2-7; the D gene is possibly TRBD2 (7 bases). V lost 5 bases, J lost 1 base, and 15 bases lay in between. The CDR3 has 15 residues. The V gene's germline CDR1 is MDHEN and CDR2 SYDVKM.

The rearrangement joins TRBV28 to TRBJ1-5; D is possibly TRBD1 (5 bases). The length of the CDR3 is 13 residues. Germline V lookup: CDR1 MDHEN, CDR2 SYDVKM. V dropped 6 bases and J dropped 5 bases, with 11 bases sitting between them. CDR3 nucleotides: TGTGCCAGCAGACCAATACAGGATCAGCCCCAGCATTTT. It encodes CASRPIQDQPQHF.

The rearrangement joins TRBV10-1 to TRBJ2-1; 9 bases fit TRBD2. Germline values: CDR1 WNHNN, CDR2 SYGVQD (reference sequence). The trim removed 5 bases at V and 10 bases at J, leaving 9 bases unmatched. This CDR3 has 14 residues. The CDR3 here is CASSPPGLAGEQFF. The DNA of the CDR3 is TGCGCCAGCAGTCCCCCGGGACTAGCAGGAGAGCAGTTCTTC.

The chain recombines TRBV29-1 with TRBJ2-7; D gene ambiguous. The CDR3 is 16 amino acids. Trimming left V 0 bases short and J 0 bases short, with 15 bases between. Germline CDR1 and CDR2: SQVTM and ANQGSEA. The CDR3 DNA follows: TGCAGCGTTGAAGACCGGATTCTAGGGTCCTCCTACGAGCAGTACTTC. Translation: CSVEDRILGSSYEQYF.

The rearrangement uses TRBV27 and TRBJ2-3; D is unclear. Germline-derived CDR1 and CDR2 are MNHEY and SMNVEV (reference sequence). The CDR3 has 13 amino acids. Trimming took 4 bases from V and 2 from J, leaving 7 bases between them. CDR3 region: CASSSTYTDTQYF. Written as DNA, the CDR3 is TGTGCCAGCAGTTCCACCTACACAGATACGCAGTATTTT.

The chain employs TRBV7-9 and TRBJ2-1; 8 bases are a match to TRBD1. The CDR3 length is 15 residues. Germline V gene data show CDR1 as SEHNR and CDR2 as FQNEAQ (reference sequence). V trimming: 5 bases; J trimming: 6 bases; junction bases outside the gene matches: 9. CDR3 amino acids: CASSPGGQDINEQFF. The DNA of the CDR3 is TGTGCCAGCAGCCCAGGGGGACAGGATATCAATGAGCAGTTCTTC.

This clonotype was seen a few times. The chain links TRBV6-1 to TRBJ2-7, with 7 nucleotides matching TRBD1. This CDR3 is built from 13 residues. CDR1 and CDR2 from the germline V gene are MNHNS and SASEGT. Unmatched junction bases numbered 0, after V lost 4 bases and J lost 0 bases. CDR3 DNA sequence: TGTGCCAGCAGTGGGGACAGCTCCTACGAGCAGTACTTC. This translates into CASSGDSSYEQYF.

V and J are TRBV20-1 and TRBJ2-1, with a possible D match to TRBD2 (5 bases). V was pared by 1 base and J by 9 bases, with 13 bases between. Germline assignment: CDR1 DFQATT and CDR2 SNEGSKA (reference sequence). The CDR3 sequence is 13 residues long. The CDR3 sequence: CSARGEKFREQFF. The CDR3 DNA follows: TGCAGTGCTAGAGGGGAGAAATTCCGTGAGCAGTTCTTC.

The gene calls are TRBV20-1 and TRBJ2-7; 9 bases align to TRBD2. The CDR3 is made up of 14 amino acids. V lost 1 base to trimming and J lost 10 bases; unmatched junction nucleotides: 11. Per germline, CDR1 DFQATT and CDR2 SNEGSKA (reference sequence). CDR3 coding DNA: TGCAGTGCTAGAGCCGGGACTAGCCCACCCAGCCAGTACTTC. Its translation: CSARAGTSPPSQYF.

CDR3 nucleotide sequence: TGTGCCAGCAGCTTAGCATCTAGTATGGAGACCCAGTACTTC. As protein: CASSLASSMETQYF. This chain links TRBV7-8 with TRBJ2-5; D ambiguous. Deletions cut 0 bases from V and 5 bases from J, with 10 bases between. Per the germline V gene, CDR1 is SGHVS and CDR2 is FQNEAQ. CDR3 length equals 14 residues.

The chain recombines TRBV20-1 with TRBJ2-3, with D unclear. Germline CDR1 is DFQATT and CDR2 is SNEGSKA (reference sequence). Trimming removed 0 bases from V and 8 bases from J, with 24 bases in between. CDR3 length: 17 amino acids. The CDR3 nucleotides read TGCAGTGCTAGAGATTTAAACACCGACACCACACTGGGTACGCAGTATTTT. Its translation: CSARDLNTDTTLGTQYF.

The rearrangement joins TRBV20-1 to TRBJ1-6; D not certain. CDR3 length: 16 amino acids. The V and J ends lost 1 base and 6 bases respectively, with 16 bases between them. Per germline, CDR1 DFQATT and CDR2 SNEGSKA (reference sequence). For the CDR3, the DNA is TGCAGTGCTAGAGCTGAGCGTTGGGGTGGTAATTCACCCCTCCACTTT. It specifies CSARAERWGGNSPLHF.

The chain recombines TRBV28 with TRBJ2-7, with D perhaps given as TRBD1 or TRBD2 (6 bases each). Trimming took off 6 bases at V and 3 bases at J, with 18 bases between the two ends. CDR3 length: 15 amino acids. Germline CDR1 reads MDHEN; CDR2 reads SYDVKM. CDR3 sequence reads: CASRQGGTSDYEQYF. CDR3 DNA: TGTGCCAGCAGACAAGGCGGGACATCCGACTACGAGCAGTACTTC.

The chain couples TRBV6-1 to TRBJ1-6, with D tentatively TRBD1 (5 bases). The CDR3 is 14 amino acids. Germline lookup yields CDR1 MNHNS and CDR2 SASEGT. With 2 bases removed from V and 8 bases from J, the gap between germline ends came to 10 bases. The CDR3 nucleotides read TGTGCCAGCAGTGAAATGGGGGTATATTCACCCCTCCACTTT. The encoded protein is CASSEMGVYSPLHF.

In its sample, this clonotype is medium-sized (0.01 to 0.1%). J is TRBJ2-2 and V is TRBV10-1; D is perhaps TRBD2 (6 bases). The CDR3 loop spans 15 amino acids. Germline V CDR1 and CDR2: WNHNN, SYGVQD (reference sequence). Trimming removed 2 bases from V and 3 bases from J, with 10 bases in between. The CDR3 sequence is CASSEGASDTGELFF. The DNA for the CDR3 is TGCGCCAGCAGTGAGGGGGCTAGCGACACCGGGGAGCTGTTTTTT.

J is TRBJ2-7 and V is TRBV12-3 or TRBV12-4; D is undetermined. The CDR3 sequence is 12 residues long. V lost 4 bases and J 2 bases, leaving 6 bases between the germline ends. The CDR3 nucleotides are TGTGCCAGCAGTTCCTCACCCTACGAGCAGTACTTC. Residues: CASSSSPYEQYF.